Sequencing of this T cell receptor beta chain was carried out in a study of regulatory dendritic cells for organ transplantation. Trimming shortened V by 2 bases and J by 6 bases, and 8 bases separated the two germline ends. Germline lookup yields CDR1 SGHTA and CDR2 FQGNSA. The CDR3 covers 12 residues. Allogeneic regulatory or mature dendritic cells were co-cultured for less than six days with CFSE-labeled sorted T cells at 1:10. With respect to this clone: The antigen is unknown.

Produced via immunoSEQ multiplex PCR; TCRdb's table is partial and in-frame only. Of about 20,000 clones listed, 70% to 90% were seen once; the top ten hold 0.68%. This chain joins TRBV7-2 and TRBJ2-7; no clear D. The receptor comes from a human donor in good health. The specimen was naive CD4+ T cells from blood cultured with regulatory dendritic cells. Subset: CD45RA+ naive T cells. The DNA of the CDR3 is TGTGCCAGCAGCTTACAAAGCCTCGAGCAGTACTTC. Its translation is CASSLQSLEQYF.